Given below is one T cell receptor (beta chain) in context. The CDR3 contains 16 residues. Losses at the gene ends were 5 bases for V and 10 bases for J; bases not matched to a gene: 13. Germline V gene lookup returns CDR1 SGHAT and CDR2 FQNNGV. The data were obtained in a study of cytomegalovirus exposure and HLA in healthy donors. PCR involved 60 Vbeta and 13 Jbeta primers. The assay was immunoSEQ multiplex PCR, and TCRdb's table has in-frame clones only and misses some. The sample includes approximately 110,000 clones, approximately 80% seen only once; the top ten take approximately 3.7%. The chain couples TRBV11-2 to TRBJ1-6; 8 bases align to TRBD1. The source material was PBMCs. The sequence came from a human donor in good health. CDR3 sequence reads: CASSTIPGQDGSPLHF. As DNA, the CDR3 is TGTGCCAGCAGCACAATACCGGGACAGGACGGGTCACCCCTCCACTTT.